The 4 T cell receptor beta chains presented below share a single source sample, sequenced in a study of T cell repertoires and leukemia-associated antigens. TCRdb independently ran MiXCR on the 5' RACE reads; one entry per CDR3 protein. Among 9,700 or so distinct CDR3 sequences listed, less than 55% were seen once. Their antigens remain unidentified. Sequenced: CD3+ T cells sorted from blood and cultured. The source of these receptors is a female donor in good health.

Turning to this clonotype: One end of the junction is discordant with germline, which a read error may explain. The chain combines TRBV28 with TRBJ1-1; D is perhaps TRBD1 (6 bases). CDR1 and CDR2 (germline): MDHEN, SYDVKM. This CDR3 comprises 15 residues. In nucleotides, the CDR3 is TGTGCCAGCAGTCTAAACACAGGGTTAGGAACTGGAGCTTTCTTT. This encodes CASSLNTGLGTGAFF.

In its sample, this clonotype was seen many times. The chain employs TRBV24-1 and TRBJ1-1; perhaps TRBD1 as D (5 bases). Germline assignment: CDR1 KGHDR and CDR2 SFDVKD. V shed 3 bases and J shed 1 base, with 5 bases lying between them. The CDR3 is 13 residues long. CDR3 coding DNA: TGTGCCACCAGTGATCAGGGGAACACTGAAGCTTTCTTT. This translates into CATSDQGNTEAFF.

The CDR3 sequence: CASSSSQTTDTQYF. In DNA form, the CDR3 reads TGTGCCAGCAGCTCCAGCCAAACCACAGATACGCAGTATTTT. This chain uses TRBV7-9 with TRBJ2-3; no reliable D call. The CDR3 spans 14 residues. CDR1 and CDR2 from the germline V gene are SEHNR and FQNEAQ (reference sequence). The V end was cut by 4 bases, the J end by 2 bases, with 10 bases between.

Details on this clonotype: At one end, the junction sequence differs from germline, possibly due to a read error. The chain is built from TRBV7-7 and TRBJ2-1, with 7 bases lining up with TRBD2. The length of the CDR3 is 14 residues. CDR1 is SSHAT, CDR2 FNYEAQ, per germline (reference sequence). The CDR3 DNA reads TGTGCTAGCAGCCCCCAGAGCGGGGACAATGAGCAGTTCTTC. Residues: CASSPQSGDNEQFF.